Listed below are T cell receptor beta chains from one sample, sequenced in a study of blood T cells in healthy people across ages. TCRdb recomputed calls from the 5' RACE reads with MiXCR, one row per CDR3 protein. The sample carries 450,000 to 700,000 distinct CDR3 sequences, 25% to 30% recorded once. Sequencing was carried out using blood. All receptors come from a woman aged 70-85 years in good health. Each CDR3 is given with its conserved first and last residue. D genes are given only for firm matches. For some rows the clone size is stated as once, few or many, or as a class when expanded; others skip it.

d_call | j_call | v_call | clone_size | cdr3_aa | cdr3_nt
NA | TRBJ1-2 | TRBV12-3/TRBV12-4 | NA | CASSYYGYGYAF | TGTGCCAGCAGCTACTACGGCTATGGCTACGCCTTC
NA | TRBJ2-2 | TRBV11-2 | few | CASSRFRSTGELFF | TGTGCCAGCAGCCGATTCCGGAGCACCGGGGAGCTGTTTTTT
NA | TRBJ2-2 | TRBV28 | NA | CASWTVNTGELFF | TGTGCCAGCTGGACGGTGAACACCGGGGAGCTGTTTTTT
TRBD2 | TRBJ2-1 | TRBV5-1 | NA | CASSLWLAGGDNEQFF | TGCGCCAGCAGCTTGTGGCTAGCGGGGGGAGACAATGAGCAGTTCTTC
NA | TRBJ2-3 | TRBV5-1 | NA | CASSSASTDTQYF | TGCGCCAGCAGCTCCGCTAGCACAGATACGCAGTATTTT
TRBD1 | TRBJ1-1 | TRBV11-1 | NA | CASSRDRENTEAFF | TGTGCCAGCAGCCGGGACAGGGAGAACACTGAAGCTTTCTTT
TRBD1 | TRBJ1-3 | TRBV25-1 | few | CASSDTPGGVGTIYF | TGTGCCAGCAGTGATACCCCAGGGGGAGTTGGCACCATATATTTT
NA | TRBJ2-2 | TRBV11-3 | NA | CASTGTPAGELFF | TGTGCCAGTACCGGGACGCCGGCCGGGGAGCTGTTTTTT
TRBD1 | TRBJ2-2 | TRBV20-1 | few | CSARDPRGPGGLFF | TGCAGTGCTAGAGATCCAAGGGGGCCAGGGGGGCTGTTTTTT
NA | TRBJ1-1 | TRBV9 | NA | CASGPQPGVNTEAFF | TGTGCCAGCGGTCCTCAACCGGGAGTGAACACTGAAGCTTTCTTT
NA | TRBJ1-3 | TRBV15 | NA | CATSSRRGSGNTIYF | TGTGCCACCAGCAGTCGCAGGGGCTCTGGAAACACCATATATTTT
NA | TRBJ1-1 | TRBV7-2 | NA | CASSLAVEGFSEAFF | TGTGCCAGCAGCTTAGCGGTGGAGGGTTTCTCTGAAGCTTTCTTT
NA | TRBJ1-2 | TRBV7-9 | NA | CASSPTEEDGYTF | TGTGCCAGCAGCCCGACGGAGGAAGATGGCTACACCTTC
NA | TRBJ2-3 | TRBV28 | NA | CASSPFYHRADTQYF | TGTGCCAGCAGTCCTTTCTACCACAGGGCAGATACGCAGTATTTT
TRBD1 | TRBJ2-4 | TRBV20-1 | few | CSAPRQGPPNIQYF | TGCAGTGCACCCCGACAGGGTCCTCCAAACATTCAGTACTTC
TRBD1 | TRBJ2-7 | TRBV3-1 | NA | CASSLFGTAYEQYF | TGTGCCAGCAGCCTCTTCGGGACAGCCTACGAGCAGTACTTC
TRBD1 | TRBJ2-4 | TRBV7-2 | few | CASSLDRGFSNIQYF | TGTGCCAGCAGCTTGGACAGGGGCTTCTCGAACATTCAGTACTTC
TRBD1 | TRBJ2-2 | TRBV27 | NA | CASSPPRTGNTGELFF | TGTGCCAGCAGTCCGCCTCGGACAGGGAACACCGGGGAGCTGTTTTTT
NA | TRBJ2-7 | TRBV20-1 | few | CSARESSYEQYF | TGCAGTGCTAGAGAGAGCTCCTACGAGCAGTACTTC
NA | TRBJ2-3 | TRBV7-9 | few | CASSLRQVDTDTQYF | TGTGCCAGCAGCTTGCGACAGGTTGACACAGATACGCAGTATTTT
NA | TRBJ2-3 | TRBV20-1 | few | CSAEWGGPGTDTQYF | TGCAGTGCTGAATGGGGGGGGCCGGGGACAGATACGCAGTATTTT
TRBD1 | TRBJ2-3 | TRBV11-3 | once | CASSRRQGATGGTQYF | TGTGCCAGCAGTCGTAGACAGGGGGCAACGGGGGGCACGCAGTATTTT
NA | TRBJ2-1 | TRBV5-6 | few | CASSLYQSEQFF | TGTGCCAGCAGCTTGTACCAGAGTGAGCAGTTCTTC
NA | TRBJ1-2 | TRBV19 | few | CASSARGIANYGYTF | TGTGCCAGTAGTGCCCGGGGGATTGCTAACTATGGCTACACCTTC
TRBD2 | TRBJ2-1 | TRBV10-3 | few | CAISEGRGLDHNEQFF | TGTGCCATCAGTGAGGGACGCGGACTAGACCACAATGAGCAGTTCTTC
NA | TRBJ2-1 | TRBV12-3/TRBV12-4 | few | CASTLGLGENNEQFF | TGTGCCAGCACTTTGGGCCTAGGAGAAAACAATGAGCAGTTCTTC
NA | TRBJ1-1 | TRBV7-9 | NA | CASSFLSTVFVETEAFF | TGTGCCAGCAGCTTCCTCTCGACAGTGTTTGTGGAGACTGAAGCTTTCTTT
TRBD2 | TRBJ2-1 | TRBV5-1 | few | CASSWGLAASEQFF | TGCGCCAGCAGCTGGGGACTAGCGGCGAGTGAGCAGTTCTTC
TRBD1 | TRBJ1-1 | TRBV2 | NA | CASSAGTGVDTEAFF | TGTGCCAGCAGTGCAGGGACAGGGGTGGACACTGAAGCTTTCTTT
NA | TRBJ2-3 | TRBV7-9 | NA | CASSATRDAQYF | TGTGCCAGCAGCGCTACTAGGGATGCGCAGTATTTT
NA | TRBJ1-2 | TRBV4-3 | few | CASSPGTSRLYGYTF | TGCGCCAGCAGCCCGGGGACATCGAGGCTCTATGGCTACACCTTC
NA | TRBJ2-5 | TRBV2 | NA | CASRMGVARETQYF | TGTGCCAGCAGGATGGGGGTAGCTAGAGAGACCCAGTACTTC
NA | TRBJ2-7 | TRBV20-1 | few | CSAGIESSYEQYF | TGCAGTGCGGGGATCGAGAGCTCCTACGAGCAGTACTTC
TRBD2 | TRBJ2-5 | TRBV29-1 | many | CSVREGTGREETQYF | TGCAGCGTCCGTGAGGGGACCGGGAGGGAAGAGACCCAGTACTTC